These 29 T cell receptor beta chains came from one sample sequenced in a study of blood T cell repertoires in COVID-19. Only in-frame clones appear in the TCRdb table, and some are missing; sequencing was by immunoSEQ multiplex PCR. The table lists about 250,000 clones, about nine tenths of them singletons, with 2.5% to 3.5% in the top ten. Sequenced material: peripheral blood. The source is a woman in her twenties or thirties with active or convalescent COVID-19.

There are a few counts of this clone. CDR3 DNA: TGTGCCAGCAGCTCCGGACTAACAGATACGCAGTATTTT. The encoded protein is CASSSGLTDTQYF. The J gene is TRBJ2-3, the V gene TRBV11-3; the D gene is possibly TRBD2 (6 bases). This CDR3 is 13 amino acids long. V was trimmed by 4 bases and J by 3 bases, leaving 8 bases between them. CDR1 and CDR2 from the germline V gene are SGHNT and YENEEA.

Only one count was recorded for this clone. V and J are TRBV7-9 and TRBJ2-2; the D gene is possibly TRBD1 (5 bases). CDR3 length: 12 residues. V shed 7 bases and J shed 4 bases, with 7 bases lying between them. The germline V gene encodes CDR1 SEHNR and CDR2 FQNEAQ (reference sequence). The CDR3 DNA follows: TGTGCCAGCAAGGGGCTCACCGGGGAGCTGTTTTTT. It translates to CASKGLTGELFF.

The rearrangement links TRBV11-3 to TRBJ2-3; 12 nucleotides match TRBD2. Germline CDR1 reads SGHNT; CDR2 reads YENEEA. Trimming cost V 6 bases and J 0 bases; bases outside gene matches: 10. The CDR3 spans 18 residues. The CDR3 reads CASSQTSGGSLSTDTQYF. DNA of the CDR3: TGTGCCAGCAGTCAGACTAGCGGGGGTTCCCTGAGCACAGATACGCAGTATTTT.

The rearrangement joins TRBV24-1 to TRBJ1-2, with a possible D match to TRBD1 (5 bases). Looked up from germline, CDR1 is KGHDR and CDR2 is SFDVKD. CDR3 size: 13 residues. Trimming removed 5 bases from V and 9 bases from J, with 15 bases in between. The CDR3 reads CATSGSSGARYTF. The CDR3 DNA is TGTGCCACCAGTGGGTCCAGCGGGGCGCGCTACACCTTC.

The chain is built from TRBV6-5 and TRBJ1-4, with D perhaps matching TRBD1 (5 bases). Germline-derived CDR1 and CDR2 are MNHEY and SVGAGI. Between the trimmed V and J ends, which lost 8 bases and 0 bases, there was a span of 10 bases. The CDR3 is 14 amino acids. DNA for the CDR3: TGTGCCAGCGGCACCAGGGCAACTAATGAAAAACTGTTTTTT. Protein product: CASGTRATNEKLFF.

In its sample, this clone was seen a few times. The chain is built from TRBV7-6 and TRBJ2-7; TRBD2 matches at 8 bases. V shed 4 bases, J shed 0 bases, and the junction held 8 bases outside the gene matches. This CDR3 contains 16 residues. The germline CDR1 and CDR2 sequences are SGHVS and FNYEAQ. DNA of the CDR3: TGTGCCAGCAGCTCCGGCCAGCGGGGGAACTCCTACGAGCAGTACTTC. Translated, it gives CASSSGQRGNSYEQYF.

In this sample, this clone turned up a few times. The sample holds other DNA sequences that translate to the same CDR3. The J gene is TRBJ1-2, the V gene TRBV15; 9 bases map to TRBD1. This CDR3 has 13 amino acids. The V segment lost 3 bases and the J segment 7 bases; nucleotides outside the gene matches: 3. Germline CDR1 is LNHNV and CDR2 is YYDKDF (reference sequence). CDR3 sequence reads: CATSRGQGLGYTF. DNA for the CDR3: TGTGCCACCAGCAGGGGACAGGGTCTTGGCTACACCTTC.

V usage is TRBV20-1 and J usage is TRBJ2-5; maybe TRBD1 (5 bases). Germline V gene sequence: CDR1 DFQATT, CDR2 SNEGSKA (reference sequence). V lost 3 bases, J lost 2 bases, and 10 bases lay in between. The CDR3 sequence is 13 residues long. CDR3 loop: CSASGAVQETQYF. The CDR3 DNA reads as TGCAGTGCTAGTGGGGCAGTACAAGAGACCCAGTACTTC.

The chain uses TRBV9 and TRBJ1-4; possibly TRBD1 for D (6 bases). Germline lookup yields CDR1 SGDLS and CDR2 YYNGEE. Trimming removed 4 bases at V and 3 bases at J, with 13 bases between. This CDR3 region has 15 residues. The CDR3 nucleotides read TGTGCCAGCAGCCAACAGGGAAGGCCTAATGAAAAACTGTTTTTT. This encodes CASSQQGRPNEKLFF. The full variable domain, in which reference TRBV9 and TRBJ1-4 provide the parts outside the CDR3, is DSGVTQTPKHLITATGQRVTLRCSPRSGDLSVYWYQQSLDQGLQFLIQYYNGEERAKGNILERFSAQQFPDLHSELNLSSLELGDSALYFCASSQQGRPNEKLFFGSGTQLSVL.

Note on this clone: At the DNA level, this CDR3 is encoded by other sequences in the same sample as well. This chain connects TRBV18 to TRBJ1-1; D unclear. Per germline, CDR1 KGHSH and CDR2 LQKENI. The CDR3 totals 13 residues. V dropped 2 bases and J dropped 2 bases, with 6 bases sitting between them. Here the CDR3 DNA reads TGTGCCAGCTCACCATCGGGAAACACTGAAGCTTTCTTT. Protein sequence: CASSPSGNTEAFF.

The chain's CDR3 is CASSLALAGSRETQYF. The CDR3 DNA is TGCGCCAGCAGCTTGGCTCTAGCGGGGTCGAGAGAGACCCAGTACTTC. The gene calls are TRBV5-1 and TRBJ2-5; 9 nucleotides align to TRBD2. The CDR3 is 16 amino acids. Germline V CDR1 and CDR2: SGHRS, YFSETQ. The V gene end was trimmed by 0 bases and the J gene end by 4 bases; junction bases not matched to a gene: 7.

The genes are TRBV7-2 and TRBJ1-2; D uncertain. The CDR3 covers 14 residues. Germline lookup yields CDR1 SGHTA and CDR2 FQGNSA. With 0 bases removed from V and 2 bases from J, the gap between germline ends came to 7 bases. The CDR3 DNA is TGTGCCAGCAGCTTAGCGTGGCAGAACTATGGCTACACCTTC. The encoded protein is CASSLAWQNYGYTF.

The chain links TRBV18 to TRBJ1-6; no definite D call. V gave up 6 bases and J gave up 8 bases, with 14 bases separating them. The germline gives CDR1 KGHSH, CDR2 LQKENI. There are 14 residues in the CDR3. DNA for the CDR3: TGTGCCAGCTCGCCGGGTCGGATGGATTCACCCCTCCACTTT. It codes for CASSPGRMDSPLHF.

This sequence joins TRBV20-1 and TRBJ2-7, with 7 bases lining up with TRBD2. The V gene's germline CDR1 is DFQATT and CDR2 SNEGSKA (reference sequence). The CDR3 totals 13 residues. Trimming at V came to 3 bases and at J to 4 bases, leaving 6 bases not matched to a gene. The CDR3 DNA sequence: TGCAGTGCTAGTGGTGGGGGGGATTACGAGCAGTACTTC. It is translated as CSASGGGDYEQYF.

V is TRBV5-1 and J is TRBJ1-2; D is uncertain. V was cut by 2 bases and J by 9 bases, with 23 bases left in between. Germline V CDR1 and CDR2: SGHRS, YFSETQ. The CDR3 covers 16 residues. This CDR3 reads CASSLNQVARGFSYTF. Here the CDR3 DNA reads TGCGCCAGCAGCTTAAATCAGGTCGCCCGAGGGTTTAGCTACACCTTC. The full variable domain, its missing parts supplied by reference TRBV5-1 and TRBJ1-2, is KAGVTQTPRYLIKTRGQQVTLSCSPISGHRSVSWYQQTPGQGLQFLFEYFSETQRNKGNFPGRFSGRQFSNSRSEMNVSTLELGDSALYLCASSLNQVARGFSYTFGSGTRLTVV.

V gene TRBV7-8 combines with J gene TRBJ1-5; D is perhaps TRBD1 (6 bases). V was clipped by 2 bases and J by 3 bases, with 20 bases between them. The CDR3 is 18 residues long. Germline V gives CDR1 SGHVS, CDR2 FQNEAQ. CDR3 protein: CASSLYPLGAADNQPQHF. In DNA form, the CDR3 reads TGTGCCAGCAGCTTATACCCCCTGGGGGCCGCAGACAATCAGCCCCAGCATTTT. Variable domain in full (rest from reference TRBV7-8 and TRBJ1-5): GAGVSQSPRYKVAKRGQDVALRCDPISGHVSLFWYQQALGQGPEFLTYFQNEAQLDKSGLPSDRFFAERPEGSVSTLKIQRTQQEDSAVYLCASSLYPLGAADNQPQHFGDGTRLSIL.

The V and J genes are TRBV9 and TRBJ2-5; weak D call: TRBD2 (7 bases). This CDR3 is built from 16 residues. Germline loops: CDR1 SGDLS, CDR2 YYNGEE. V lost 4 bases and J lost 2, with 18 bases in between. Here the CDR3 DNA reads TGTGCCAGCAGCCAACTGGGGGGGGCGATGCAAGAGACCCAGTACTTC. It encodes CASSQLGGAMQETQYF.

The chain recombines TRBV11-1 with TRBJ1-5, with D perhaps TRBD1 (5 bases). V was clipped by 1 base and J by 6 bases, with 7 bases between them. CDR3 size: 13 residues. CDR1 is SGHAT and CDR2 is FQDESV in the germline V gene (reference sequence). The DNA of the CDR3 is TGTGCCAGCAGCTTAGATCAGGGTCAGCCCCAGCATTTT. It codes for CASSLDQGQPQHF.

This rearrangement joins TRBV6-6 to TRBJ2-7; 7 positions agree with TRBD1. Germline values: CDR1 MNHNY, CDR2 SVGAGI (reference sequence). The CDR3 is 14 amino acids. After removal of 5 bases from V and 2 bases from J, the junction contained 6 bases not matched to a gene. This CDR3 reads CASSTRDRTYEQYF. In nucleotides, the CDR3 is TGTGCCAGCAGTACCCGGGACAGAACCTACGAGCAGTACTTC.

V and J are TRBV12-3 or TRBV12-4 and TRBJ1-2; D gene ambiguous. The CDR3 spans 13 residues. The ends were cut back, 6 bases at V and 2 bases at J, with 10 bases in the middle. CDR3 coding DNA: TGTGCCAGCAGCCTACAGACGAACTATGGCTACACCTTC. Amino acid sequence: CASSLQTNYGYTF.

The chain uses TRBV2 and TRBJ1-2; D ambiguous. CDR1 is SNHLY, CDR2 FYNNEI, per germline. The CDR3 has 12 amino acids. V gave up 3 bases and J gave up 3 bases, with 5 bases separating them. DNA for the CDR3: TGTGCCAGCAGTGAGGGCTACTATGGCTACACCTTC. It specifies CASSEGYYGYTF.

The CDR3 nucleotides are TGCGCCAGCAGACCCGGGACAGGACAAGAGACCCAGTACTTC. Protein: CASRPGTGQETQYF. The chain employs TRBV5-1 and TRBJ2-5; 8 bases align to TRBD1. This CDR3 has 14 residues. In germline, CDR1 is SGHRS, CDR2 YFSETQ. Trimming at V came to 5 bases and at J to 2 bases, leaving 5 bases not matched to a gene.

The genes are TRBV6-6 and TRBJ1-4; D not resolved. V was clipped by 5 bases and J by 4 bases, with 5 bases between them. The CDR3 totals 12 residues. Germline lookup yields CDR1 MNHNY and CDR2 SVGAGI (reference sequence). CDR3 DNA: TGTGCCAGCAGTCCTCTTAATGAAAAACTGTTTTTT. It yields the protein CASSPLNEKLFF.

The gene calls are TRBV19 and TRBJ1-5, with 7 nucleotides matching TRBD1. The germline CDR1 and CDR2 sequences are LNHDA and SQIVND (reference sequence). V lost 4 bases to trimming and J lost 7 bases; unmatched junction nucleotides: 7. The CDR3 has 14 residues. In DNA form, the CDR3 reads TGTGCCAGTAGTACCTCGACAGGGAGACAGCCCCAGCATTTT. Protein: CASSTSTGRQPQHF. Full variable domain (outside the CDR3, taken from reference TRBV19 and TRBJ1-5): DGGITQSPKYLFRKEGQNVTLSCEQNLNHDAMYWYRQDPGQGLRLIYYSQIVNDFQKGDIAEGYSVSREKKESFPLTVTSAQKNPTAFYLCASSTSTGRQPQHFGDGTRLSIL.

The genes are TRBV24-1 and TRBJ2-7, with D perhaps matching TRBD1 (6 bases). The CDR3 totals 10 residues. V was trimmed by 9 bases and J by 13 bases, leaving 15 bases between them. Germline V lookup: CDR1 KGHDR, CDR2 SFDVKD. The CDR3 region has the DNA TGTGCCACCGCCACAATACAGGGATACTTC. Translation: CATATIQGYF.

The chain links TRBV27 to TRBJ2-2, with a tentative D call TRBD2 (6 bases). There are 16 residues in the CDR3. Germline CDR1 is MNHEY and CDR2 is SMNVEV (reference sequence). With 3 bases removed from V and 4 bases from J, the gap between germline ends came to 15 bases. In nucleotides, the CDR3 is TGTGCCAGCAGTTTTATCCGGGGGAGACTCACCGGGGAGCTGTTTTTT. Translation gives CASSFIRGRLTGELFF.

The CDR3 region is CASSFRTVQETQYF. The CDR3 nucleotides read TGCGCCAGCAGCTTCCGGACAGTACAAGAGACCCAGTACTTC. This chain links TRBV5-1 with TRBJ2-5, with D possibly matching TRBD1 (6 bases). V lost 2 bases to trimming and J lost 2 bases, with 10 bases between them. CDR1 and CDR2 from the germline V gene are SGHRS and YFSETQ. The CDR3 runs to 14 residues.

The chain carries TRBV28 and TRBJ1-2; 9 bases fit TRBD1. CDR3 length: 14 residues. The J segment lost 7 bases and the V segment lost 7 bases, leaving 10 bases of the junction unmatched. Per germline, CDR1 MDHEN and CDR2 SYDVKM. This CDR3 reads CASTTRTGVVGYTF. The CDR3 bases are TGTGCCAGCACCACGAGGACAGGGGTAGTTGGCTACACCTTC.

The gene calls are TRBV5-4 and TRBJ1-3; TRBD1 might be the D (5 bases). CDR1 is SGHNT, CDR2 YYREEE, per germline (reference sequence). The CDR3 is 11 residues long. Trimming removed 10 bases from V and 4 bases from J, with 9 bases in between. CDR3 sequence reads: CAGGTGNTIYF. CDR3 DNA sequence: TGTGCCGGCGGGACGGGAAACACCATATATTTT.